The 4 T cell receptor beta chains reported below all come from one sample, sequenced in a study of blood T cells in healthy people across ages. Primed by a sample-barcoded 5' primer and a J-beta primer mix, a second PCR proceeded for about 6 to 11 cycles. TCRdb itself ran the 5' RACE reads through MiXCR, one entry per CDR3 protein. Here the sample spans around 620,000 distinct CDR3 sequences, 27% being singletons. Sequenced sample: blood. The origin of the receptors is a woman in her 70s in good health.

The J gene is TRBJ2-5, the V gene TRBV6-5, with a possible D match to TRBD1 (6 bases). Between the trimmed V and J ends, which lost 2 bases and 4 bases, there was a span of 20 bases. The CDR3 has 17 residues. CDR1 MNHEY and CDR2 SVGAGI come from the germline V gene. Here the CDR3 DNA reads TGTGCCAGCAGTTACGCGGACAGATCCTCAAATCGAGAGACCCAGTACTTC. Encoded protein: CASSYADRSSNRETQYF.

This clonotype has more than one count but fewer than ten. CDR3 bases: TGTGCCAGTAGTACCCGGACTAGCGGGGGGCATGAGCAGTACTTC. It codes for CASSTRTSGGHEQYF. The V and J genes are TRBV19 and TRBJ2-7; 14 bases are a match to TRBD2. Germline trimming cut 4 bases from V and 7 bases from J; bases unmatched to any gene: 6. This CDR3 is 15 amino acids long. Germline V gene lookup returns CDR1 LNHDA and CDR2 SQIVND (reference sequence).

This clonotype appeared a few times. V and J are TRBV9 and TRBJ1-2, with 10 bases identical to TRBD1. CDR1 is SGDLS, CDR2 YYNGEE, per germline. The CDR3 consists of 14 residues. J gave up 8 bases and V 2 bases, and 6 bases lay outside the gene matches. CDR3 sequence reads: CASSVGGQGYGYTF. CDR3 in DNA: TGTGCCAGCAGCGTGGGGGGACAGGGGTACGGCTACACCTTC.

The chain has TRBV5-1 and TRBJ2-5, with 8 bases aligning to TRBD1. Germline trimming cut 4 bases from V and 5 bases from J; bases unmatched to any gene: 7. Germline V gene data show CDR1 as SGHRS and CDR2 as YFSETQ. This CDR3 spans 14 amino acids. The CDR3 is CASSMGQAQETQYF. The DNA of the CDR3 is TGCGCCAGCAGCATGGGACAGGCCCAGGAGACCCAGTACTTC.